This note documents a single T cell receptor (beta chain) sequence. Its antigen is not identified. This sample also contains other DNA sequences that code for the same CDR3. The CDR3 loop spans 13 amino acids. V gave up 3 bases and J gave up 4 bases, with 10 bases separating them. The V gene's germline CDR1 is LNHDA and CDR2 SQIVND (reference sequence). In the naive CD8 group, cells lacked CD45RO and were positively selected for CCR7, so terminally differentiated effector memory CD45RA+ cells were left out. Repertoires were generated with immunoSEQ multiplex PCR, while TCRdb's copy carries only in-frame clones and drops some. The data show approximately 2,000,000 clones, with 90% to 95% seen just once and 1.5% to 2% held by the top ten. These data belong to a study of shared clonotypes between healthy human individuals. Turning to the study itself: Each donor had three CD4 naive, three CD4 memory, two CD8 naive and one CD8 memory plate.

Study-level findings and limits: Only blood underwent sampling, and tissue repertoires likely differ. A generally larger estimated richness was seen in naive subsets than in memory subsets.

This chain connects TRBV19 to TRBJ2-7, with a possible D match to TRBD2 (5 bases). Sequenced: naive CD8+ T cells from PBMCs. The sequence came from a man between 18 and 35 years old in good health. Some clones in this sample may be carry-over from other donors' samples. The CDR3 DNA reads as TGTGCCAGTAGTATTACGGGGTCGTACGAGCAGTACTTC. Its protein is CASSITGSYEQYF.